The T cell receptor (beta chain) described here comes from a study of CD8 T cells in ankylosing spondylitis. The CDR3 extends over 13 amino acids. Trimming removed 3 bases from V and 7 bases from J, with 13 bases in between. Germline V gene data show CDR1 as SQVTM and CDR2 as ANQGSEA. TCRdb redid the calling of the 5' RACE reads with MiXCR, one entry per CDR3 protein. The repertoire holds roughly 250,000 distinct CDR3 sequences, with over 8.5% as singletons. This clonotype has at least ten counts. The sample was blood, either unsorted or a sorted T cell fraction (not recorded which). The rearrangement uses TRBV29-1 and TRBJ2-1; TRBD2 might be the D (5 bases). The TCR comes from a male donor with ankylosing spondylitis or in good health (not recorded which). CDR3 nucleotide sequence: TGCAGCGTTGATCGTGGGAGTGAAAATGAGCAGTTCTTC. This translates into CSVDRGSENEQFF.